Presented here are 21 T cell receptor beta chains from one specimen sequenced in a study of T cells in Graves' hyperthyroidism and ophthalmopathy. What was amplified from RNA transcripts were TCR beta CDR3 regions. The TCR CDR3 first-round RT-PCR relied on the HTBI primer set. TCRdb redid the calling of the multiplex PCR reads with MiXCR, one entry per CDR3 protein. The sample yields under 800,000 distinct CDR3 sequences, less than 15% seen once. Material for sequencing was blood. The receptors were sampled from a young woman with Graves' hyperthyroidism.

This clonotype has at least ten counts. The chain uses TRBV2 and TRBJ2-1; D might be TRBD1 (6 bases). This CDR3 has 15 residues. Trimming took off 2 bases at V and 12 bases at J, with 20 bases between the two ends. Germline V gene sequence: CDR1 SNHLY, CDR2 FYNNEI. CDR3 amino acids: CASSESAGTKKSQFF. The CDR3 region has the DNA TGTGCCAGCAGTGAATCTGCCGGGACAAAAAAGTCGCAGTTCTTC. The full variable domain, rest sourced from reference TRBV2 and TRBJ2-1, is EPEVTQTPSHQVTQMGQEVILRCVPISNHLYFYWYRQILGQKVEFLVSFYNNEISEKSEIFDDQFSVERPDGSNFTLKIRSTKLEDSAMYFCASSESAGTKKSQFFGPGTRLTVL.

The chain employs TRBV20-1 and TRBJ2-3; D is ambiguous. Trimming removed 5 bases at V and 3 bases at J, with 12 bases between. This CDR3 is built from 13 residues. Looked up from germline, CDR1 is DFQATT and CDR2 is SNEGSKA (reference sequence). In nucleotides, the CDR3 is TGCAGTGCTCTGTCAGGCAGAACAGATACGCAGTATTTT. The encoded protein is CSALSGRTDTQYF.

The chain recombines TRBV18 with TRBJ1-1; a possible D gene is TRBD1 (6 bases). Trimming stripped 4 bases from V and 1 base from J, with 22 bases between. CDR1 is KGHSH, CDR2 LQKENI, per germline. The CDR3 is 18 residues long. The CDR3 DNA follows: TGTGCCAGCTCACAGTTTGATCGAGGGAGGGACAAGAACACTGAAGCTTTCTTT. It translates to CASSQFDRGRDKNTEAFF.

The chain links TRBV10-2 to TRBJ2-7; D gene unclear. Germline-derived CDR1 and CDR2 are WSHSY and SAAADI. Trimming pared 5 bases from V and 2 bases from J, leaving 13 bases between. The CDR3 runs to 14 residues. CDR3 sequence reads: CASSSGWSTYEQYF. Written as DNA, the CDR3 is TGCGCCAGCAGTAGTGGTTGGAGTACCTACGAGCAGTACTTC.

The gene calls are TRBV29-1 and TRBJ2-1; 8 positions agree with TRBD1. This CDR3 region has 13 residues. Germline V lookup: CDR1 SQVTM, CDR2 ANQGSEA. V lost 5 bases to trimming and J lost 7 bases; unmatched junction nucleotides: 7. The CDR3 here is CSVLRDRINEQFF. As DNA, the CDR3 is TGCAGCGTTCTCCGGGACAGGATAAATGAGCAGTTCTTC.

This clonotype was detected many times. The chain is built from TRBV10-3 and TRBJ2-3; D uncertain. The CDR3 consists of 14 residues. With 2 bases removed from V and 0 bases from J, the gap between germline ends came to 6 bases. Germline values: CDR1 ENHRY, CDR2 SYGVKD. The CDR3 loop reads CAISEGRSTDTQYF. For the CDR3, the DNA is TGTGCCATCAGTGAGGGCCGAAGCACAGATACGCAGTATTTT.

There are many counts of this clonotype. The gene calls are TRBV20-1 and TRBJ2-7, with 10 bases fitting TRBD2. The CDR3 length is 14 residues. J was trimmed by 5 bases and V by 3 bases; bases with no gene match: 7. Per germline, CDR1 DFQATT and CDR2 SNEGSKA (reference sequence). CDR3 nucleotide sequence: TGCAGTGCTAGTGCCGGACTAGCGGATGACGAGCAGTACTTC. Protein sequence: CSASAGLADDEQYF.

This chain joins TRBV7-3 and TRBJ2-1; 7 bases are a match to TRBD2. The junction had 6 bases not matched to a gene; V was cut back by 5 bases and J by 2 bases. The CDR3 is 15 residues long. In germline, CDR1 is SGHTA, CDR2 FQGTGA. The CDR3 coding sequence is TGTGCCAGCAGCATTAACGGGAGGCCCTACAATGAGCAGTTCTTC. It translates to CASSINGRPYNEQFF. Combining the CDR3 with reference TRBV7-3 and TRBJ2-1 gives the whole variable domain GAGVSQTPSNKVTEKGKYVELRCDPISGHTALYWYRQSLGQGPEFLIYFQGTGAADDSGLPNDRFFAVRPEGSVSTLKIQRTERGDSAVYLCASSINGRPYNEQFFGPGTRLTVL.

This clonotype occurred many times. This chain connects TRBV6-5 to TRBJ1-2; D call uncertain. Germline lookup yields CDR1 MNHEY and CDR2 SVGAGI. The V end lost 0 bases, the J end lost 7 bases, and 12 bases lay between the germline ends. This CDR3 contains 14 residues. CDR3 nucleotide sequence: TGTGCCAGCAGTTACTCGGGAACCGAGGGTGGCTACACCTTC. Translation gives CASSYSGTEGGYTF.

Many counts were recorded for this clonotype. This chain links TRBV11-2 with TRBJ2-2; D possibly corresponds to TRBD2 (5 bases). The CDR3 is 16 residues long. Trimming removed 5 bases at V and 6 bases at J, with 19 bases between. Looked up from germline, CDR1 is SGHAT and CDR2 is FQNNGV. CDR3 amino acids: CASSPSWTISAGELFF. The CDR3 bases are TGTGCCAGCAGCCCTTCGTGGACGATTAGCGCCGGGGAGCTGTTTTTT.

This clonotype appeared many times. The chain couples TRBV6-2 or TRBV6-3 to TRBJ2-1; D gene ambiguous. Germline V lookup: CDR1 MNHEY, CDR2 SVGEGT. This CDR3 has 10 amino acids. Trimming stripped 9 bases from V and 9 bases from J, with 9 bases between. The CDR3 DNA reads as TGTGCCAGTGGGCCCAGTGAGCAGTTCTTC. Amino acids: CASGPSEQFF.

In this sample, this clonotype turned up a few times. The gene calls are TRBV6-1 and TRBJ1-4; D gene uncertain. This CDR3 comprises 16 residues. From germline, CDR1 is MNHNS and CDR2 SASEGT. Trimming removed 5 bases at V and 5 bases at J, with 18 bases between. The CDR3 protein is CASSLSSGVRNEKLFF. The CDR3 region has the DNA TGTGCCAGCAGTTTATCGTCCGGGGTCCGGAATGAAAAACTGTTTTTT.

There are many counts of this clonotype. One end of the junction is discordant with germline, which a read error may explain. CDR3 DNA sequence: TGCGCCAGCAGCCAACGTCGCTCAGATACGCAGTATTTT. This sequence encodes CASSQRRSDTQYF. V gene TRBV4-2 combines with J gene TRBJ2-3; unclear D gene. Germline V lookup: CDR1 LGHNA, CDR2 YNFKEQ. There are 13 residues in the CDR3.

Details on this clonotype: Germline and junction disagree at one end, which may indicate a read error. The chain combines TRBV28 with TRBJ1-2, with D tentatively TRBD1 (5 bases). The CDR3 is 17 amino acids. Germline V CDR1 and CDR2: MDHEN, SYDVKM. DNA for the CDR3: TGTGCCAGCAGTTTATATCCCGGGACCGCTAAAACTTATGGCCACACCTTC. This codes for CASSLYPGTAKTYGHTF.

This clonotype was seen a few times. The chain joins TRBV7-9 to TRBJ2-5; weak D call: TRBD1 (5 bases). Per the germline V gene, CDR1 is SEHNR and CDR2 is FQNEAQ (reference sequence). The CDR3 runs to 16 residues. V was trimmed by 5 bases and J by 0 bases, leaving 16 bases between them. The CDR3 nucleotides read TGTGCCAGCAGCCCCGCGTGGGCGGACAACCAAGAGACCCAGTACTTC. As protein: CASSPAWADNQETQYF.

Only a few counts were recorded for this clonotype. The rearrangement uses TRBV6-1 and TRBJ1-2; tentative D call: TRBD1 (6 bases). V was pared by 6 bases and J by 0 bases, with 14 bases between. The CDR3 covers 15 residues. The germline gives CDR1 MNHNS, CDR2 SASEGT. The CDR3 loop reads CASRRDGTPNYGYTF. As DNA, the CDR3 is TGTGCCAGCAGGAGGGACGGGACACCTAACTATGGCTACACCTTC.

This clonotype was counted a single time. This chain joins TRBV7-3 and TRBJ2-5; tentatively, D is TRBD2 (6 bases). Germline assignment: CDR1 SGHTA and CDR2 FQGTGA. Trimming took off 2 bases at V and 1 base at J, with 20 bases between the two ends. The CDR3 has 18 residues. CDR3 DNA sequence: TGTGCCAGCAGCTTATCAGGACGACTAGACGGTGGCCAAGAGACCCAGTACTTC. Amino acids: CASSLSGRLDGGQETQYF.

This clonotype was recorded many times. This chain joins TRBV27 and TRBJ2-7; D possibly corresponds to TRBD2 (6 bases). Trimming cost V 3 bases and J 3 bases, with 12 bases left between them. CDR1 and CDR2 from the germline V gene are MNHEY and SMNVEV (reference sequence). This CDR3 has 14 residues. CDR3: CASSFLGLNYEQYF. CDR3 DNA sequence: TGTGCCAGCAGTTTCTTAGGACTAAACTACGAGCAGTACTTC.

This clonotype was detected many times. The rearrangement joins TRBV7-9 to TRBJ2-7, with 10 bases matching TRBD1. V shed 4 bases and J 4 bases; nucleotides not matched to a gene: 7. Germline V gene lookup returns CDR1 SEHNR and CDR2 FQNEAQ (reference sequence). The CDR3 runs 15 residues. This chain's CDR3 is CASSSPWTGGYEQYF. The CDR3 coding sequence is TGTGCCAGCAGCTCGCCCTGGACAGGGGGTTACGAGCAGTACTTC.

This clonotype was seen a few times. The chain links TRBV20-1 to TRBJ1-6, with D unresolved. V lost 1 base to trimming and J lost 5 bases, with 12 bases between them. CDR1 and CDR2 from the germline V gene are DFQATT and SNEGSKA (reference sequence). The CDR3 has 15 residues. In nucleotides, the CDR3 is TGCAGTGCTAGAGCCCCAGCCAGAGATAATTCACCCCTCCACTTT. Translation gives CSARAPARDNSPLHF.

This clonotype has at least ten counts. V and J are TRBV11-2 and TRBJ2-2; 7 positions match TRBD1. With 5 bases clipped from V and 5 bases from J, the junction kept 14 bases outside the gene matches. Germline assignment: CDR1 SGHAT and CDR2 FQNNGV. The CDR3 sequence is 17 residues long. CDR3 sequence: CASSPKPGDRRTGELFF. Here the CDR3 DNA reads TGTGCCAGCAGCCCGAAACCCGGGGACAGAAGGACCGGGGAGCTGTTTTTT.